These 6 T cell receptor beta chains came from one sample sequenced in a study of blood T cell repertoires in COVID-19. Profiling relied on immunoSEQ multiplex PCR, and the TCRdb table lists in-frame clones only, not all of them. The table has approximately 100,000 clones, over 70% seen once. The sequencing sample was made of peripheral blood. The source of these receptors is a woman older than 75 with acute or convalescent COVID-19.

This chain uses TRBV6-6 with TRBJ1-2, with 9 bases identical to TRBD1. The V gene end was trimmed by 2 bases and the J gene end by 6 bases; junction bases not matched to a gene: 4. The CDR3 covers 14 residues. CDR1 and CDR2 (germline): MNHNY, SVGAGI (reference sequence). The CDR3 reads CASSYGQGRDGYTF. In DNA, the CDR3 is TGTGCCAGCAGTTACGGACAGGGGAGGGATGGCTACACCTTC.

The chain uses TRBV5-4 and TRBJ1-4; 8 bases agree with TRBD1. Trimming removed 4 bases from V and 10 bases from J; junction bases left unmatched: 12. CDR1 and CDR2 (germline): SGHNT, YYREEE (reference sequence). The CDR3 runs to 15 residues. This chain's CDR3 is CASSPGTGGKGKLFF. CDR3 bases: TGTGCCAGCAGCCCCGGGACAGGCGGAAAGGGAAAACTGTTTTTT.

The sample holds one count of this clone. The gene calls are TRBV5-4 and TRBJ2-5, with D uncertain. The CDR3 is 15 residues long. V was pared by 0 bases and J by 2 bases, with 11 bases between. Germline V gene data show CDR1 as SGHNT and CDR2 as YYREEE (reference sequence). In nucleotides, the CDR3 is TGTGCCAGCAGCTTGGTTACTCGCGGACAAGAGACCCAGTACTTC. Protein sequence: CASSLVTRGQETQYF.

The gene calls are TRBV18 and TRBJ1-1; 8 bases fit TRBD1. CDR3 length: 15 amino acids. Germline trimming cut 4 bases from V and 6 bases from J; bases unmatched to any gene: 10. Germline lookup yields CDR1 KGHSH and CDR2 LQKENI. The CDR3 protein is CASSLQQGGIAEAFF. Written as DNA, the CDR3 is TGTGCCAGCTCACTTCAACAGGGGGGAATAGCTGAAGCTTTCTTT.

The chain combines TRBV3-1 (or the pseudogene TRBV3-2) with TRBJ1-3, with D perhaps matching TRBD1 (5 bases). V shed 9 bases and J shed 1 base, with 10 bases lying between them. The germline gives CDR1 LGHDT, CDR2 YNNKEL (reference sequence). The CDR3 loop spans 13 amino acids. The CDR3 DNA reads as TGTGCCAGTACAGGAGCTTCTGGAAACACCATATATTTT. Its translation is CASTGASGNTIYF.

The chain links TRBV30 to TRBJ1-6, with TRBD1 matching over 8 bases. CDR1 GTSNPN and CDR2 SVGIG come from the germline V gene (reference sequence). The CDR3 spans 16 residues. Trimming cost V 1 base and J 6 bases; bases outside gene matches: 8. DNA for the CDR3: TGTGCCTGGAGTGGGTTAGGACAGGGAATTAATTCACCCCTCCACTTT. Residues: CAWSGLGQGINSPLHF.